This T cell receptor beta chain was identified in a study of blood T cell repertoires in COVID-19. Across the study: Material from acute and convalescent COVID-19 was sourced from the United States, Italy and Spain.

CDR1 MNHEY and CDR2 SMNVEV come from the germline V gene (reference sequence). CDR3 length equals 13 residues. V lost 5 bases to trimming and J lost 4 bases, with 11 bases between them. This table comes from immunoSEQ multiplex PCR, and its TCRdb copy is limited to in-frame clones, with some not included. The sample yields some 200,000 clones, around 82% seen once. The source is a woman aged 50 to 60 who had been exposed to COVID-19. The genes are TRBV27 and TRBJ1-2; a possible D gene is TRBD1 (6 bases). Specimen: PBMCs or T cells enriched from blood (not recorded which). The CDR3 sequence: CASSLGQTYGYTF. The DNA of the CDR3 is TGTGCCAGCAGTCTTGGACAGACCTATGGCTACACCTTC.